Listed below are T cell receptor beta chains from one sample, sequenced in a study of T cells in Graves' hyperthyroidism and ophthalmopathy. TCRdb fed the multiplex PCR reads into MiXCR, producing one record per CDR3 protein. The table lists about 160,000 distinct CDR3 sequences, about a tenth of them singletons, with around 20% in the top ten. Material: blood. The receptors were sampled from a woman aged 18 to 35 with Graves' hyperthyroidism that later progressed to Graves' ophthalmopathy. Each CDR3 is given with its conserved first and last residue. D genes are given only for firm matches.

V	D	length	CDR3
TRBV7-3	TRBD2	15	CASSSGLAGTGELFF
TRBV19	TRBD1	15	CASSTTGGNGQPQHF
TRBV6-1	-	15	CASSEDTVPWSEAFF
TRBV28	-	11	CGTVSNWGYTF
TRBV20-1	TRBD1	13	CSAREGQGYEQYF
TRBV6-5	TRBD1	14	CASTRQGDTDTQYF
TRBV3-1	-	10	CASRHQPQHF
TRBV5-5	-	15	CASSFLLVAGNEQFF
TRBV5-1	-	15	CASSLFSGSTEKLFF
TRBV9	-	12	CASSVEGYGYTF
TRBV14	-	14	CASSQARFYNEQFF
TRBV4-2	-	16	CASSQEEDSSYNEQFF
TRBV6-1	-	13	CASSRDLGTEAFF
TRBV19	-	13	CASSILLNTEAFF
TRBV7-2	-	15	CASSLDAGRGDEQFF
TRBV12-3/TRBV12-4	-	16	CASSLAAGSNQNEQFF
TRBV29-1	-	15	CSVEGSTSSGNTIYF
TRBV5-5	-	11	CASSLDGGYTF
TRBV5-1	-	16	CASSQGGVNGANVLTF
TRBV12-3/TRBV12-4	-	17	CASSLEGRRSPNQPQHF
TRBV2	-	15	CASSGRRNSGNTIYF
TRBV10-3	-	14	CAISESRTPNEQFF
TRBV6-1	-	14	CASERAASNYGYTF
TRBV2	TRBD2	16	CASSPITSVTYNEQFF
TRBV2	-	12	CASRGNADTQYF
TRBV19	TRBD2	16	CASTRSGTSAYNEQFF
TRBV10-3	-	14	CAIRPTSRADGYTF
TRBV6-4	TRBD1	19	CASSVSWVGTDAYNSPLHF
TRBV27	TRBD1	16	CASSLSKGANRYEQYF
TRBV29-1	TRBD1	11	CSLWTGETQYF
TRBV9	TRBD2	15	CASSESGGASETQYF
TRBV6-2/TRBV6-3	-	15	CASSYSERARQPQHF
TRBV7-3	TRBD1	16	CASSNWAGTGDNEQFF
TRBV5-6	-	12	CASSLVGGEAFF
TRBV7-8	-	15	CASSDLTGQSYGYTF
TRBV5-4	-	15	CASSSSLSRNTEAFF
TRBV7-9	-	14	CASSSGDGDQPQHF
TRBV18	-	15	CASSSPSGSTDTQYF
TRBV30	TRBD1	11	CACSTGYGYTF
TRBV20-1	TRBD2	15	CSASGTGGSTDTQYF
TRBV6-1	-	16	CASSENEDSVGSGYTF
TRBV12-3/TRBV12-4	TRBD1	14	CASSAGTGNQPQHF
TRBV5-5	-	13	CASSFNGRSPLHF
TRBV3-1	TRBD1	15	CASSHPQTGIIQAFF
TRBV7-8	-	16	CASSLDHGPSTDTQYF
TRBV20-1	-	15	CSARSQGGGGETQYF
TRBV10-3	TRBD1	15	CAISETGGGGEKLFF
TRBV28	-	16	CASGTGRGRGNTEAFF
TRBV28	-	15	CASATGKQDTGELFF
TRBV7-8	-	16	CASSLNRFSNTGELFF
TRBV4-1	TRBD2	15	CASSQVGLANNEQFF
TRBV6-9	TRBD2	20	CASSYYQAGGQIGVANEQFF
TRBV7-2	TRBD1	15	CASSLLRTGGETQYF